This T cell receptor (beta chain) was recovered during a study of OX40 agonist ivuxolimab in advanced cancers. Assay used: immunoSEQ multiplex PCR; TCRdb lists only in-frame clones, some missing. The sample lists 60,000 to 65,000 clones, 91% occurring once. Germline V lookup: CDR1 SGDLS, CDR2 YYNGEE. The CDR3 consists of 17 residues. V dropped 3 bases and J dropped 3; count of bases not matched to a gene: 11. This TCR was recovered from an adult with an advanced solid tumor such as melanoma, head and neck, liver or kidney cancer. Here the sequenced sample was CD4+ or CD8+ T cells sorted from blood, taken in a trial of the OX40 agonist ivuxolimab. The chain has TRBV9 and TRBJ2-5; 10 bases are a match to TRBD2. In DNA, the CDR3 is TGTGCCAGCAGCGCATACTGGACTAGCGGAGGGGAAGAGACCCAGTACTTC. Translating gives CASSAYWTSGGEETQYF.